This is a list of T cell receptor beta chains from one sample in a study of blood T cell repertoires in COVID-19. The protocol was immunoSEQ multiplex PCR, while the TCRdb copy is restricted to in-frame clones and leaves out a portion. The sample shows a few hundred thousand clones, over 80% of them seen only once. The sample comprised peripheral blood. The receptors were gathered from a woman in her 70s with COVID-19, enrolled during active disease. Both conserved end residues are part of each CDR3. Fields, in order: clone size, J gene, V gene, D gene, CDR3 protein, CDR3 DNA. D genes are given only for firm matches. Rows may omit the clone size; those that give it use once, few, many or a size class.

clone size: -
J gene: TRBJ2-7
V gene: TRBV10-3
D gene: TRBD2
CDR3 protein: CASRASGRVSNHEQYF
CDR3 DNA: TGTGCCAGCCGGGCTAGCGGGAGGGTTAGTAACCACGAGCAGTACTTC

clone size: -
J gene: TRBJ2-1
V gene: TRBV11-2
D gene: TRBD2
CDR3 protein: CASSLSSGYSSYNEQFF
CDR3 DNA: TGTGCCAGCAGCTTGTCTAGCGGATATAGCTCCTACAATGAGCAGTTCTTC

clone size: -
J gene: TRBJ1-2
V gene: TRBV6-1
D gene: TRBD1
CDR3 protein: CASSEATGQGANYGYTF
CDR3 DNA: TGTGCCAGCAGTGAAGCGACAGGACAGGGGGCGAACTATGGCTACACCTTC

clone size: once
J gene: TRBJ1-2
V gene: TRBV19
D gene: TRBD1
CDR3 protein: CASTSGQGALYGYTF
CDR3 DNA: TGTGCCAGTACCTCCGGACAGGGGGCTCTCTATGGCTACACCTTC

clone size: once
J gene: TRBJ2-5
V gene: TRBV20-1
D gene: -
CDR3 protein: CSASLDGETQYF
CDR3 DNA: TGCAGTGCTAGTCTCGACGGGGAGACCCAGTACTTC

clone size: -
J gene: TRBJ2-4
V gene: TRBV19
D gene: TRBD2
CDR3 protein: CASSTPGLAGEVRNIQYF
CDR3 DNA: TGTGCCAGTAGTACCCCGGGACTAGCGGGAGAAGTTAGAAACATTCAGTACTTC

clone size: -
J gene: TRBJ2-5
V gene: TRBV6-5
D gene: TRBD2
CDR3 protein: CASSYSPLAEQETQYF
CDR3 DNA: TGTGCCAGCAGTTACTCTCCGCTAGCGGAGCAAGAGACCCAGTACTTC

clone size: once
J gene: TRBJ1-4
V gene: TRBV9
D gene: -
CDR3 protein: CASSVGAGETNEKLFF
CDR3 DNA: TGTGCCAGCAGCGTTGGGGCAGGGGAAACTAATGAAAAACTGTTTTTT

clone size: -
J gene: TRBJ1-4
V gene: TRBV9
D gene: TRBD1
CDR3 protein: CASSRTGESSREKLFF
CDR3 DNA: TGTGCCAGCAGCCGGACAGGGGAAAGTAGCAGGGAAAAACTGTTTTTT

clone size: -
J gene: TRBJ2-1
V gene: TRBV24-1
D gene: TRBD1
CDR3 protein: CATETGASYNEQFF
CDR3 DNA: TGTGCCACAGAGACAGGGGCCTCCTACAATGAGCAGTTCTTC

clone size: -
J gene: TRBJ1-1
V gene: TRBV6-2/TRBV6-3
D gene: -
CDR3 protein: CASSPLTGPRYSEAFF
CDR3 DNA: TGTGCCAGCAGCCCTCTTACAGGGCCCCGTTATTCTGAAGCTTTCTTT

clone size: -
J gene: TRBJ1-4
V gene: TRBV5-1
D gene: TRBD1
CDR3 protein: CASRSGTGGEKLFF
CDR3 DNA: TGCGCCAGCAGGTCCGGGACAGGGGGCGAAAAACTGTTTTTT

clone size: -
J gene: TRBJ2-3
V gene: TRBV24-1
D gene: -
CDR3 protein: CATSALDTQYF
CDR3 DNA: TGTGCCACCAGTGCACTGGATACGCAGTATTTT

clone size: -
J gene: TRBJ1-1
V gene: TRBV10-3
D gene: TRBD1
CDR3 protein: CAISEPPGGTEAFF
CDR3 DNA: TGTGCCATCAGTGAACCCCCAGGGGGGACTGAAGCTTTCTTT

clone size: -
J gene: TRBJ2-1
V gene: TRBV15
D gene: TRBD2
CDR3 protein: CATRTSGNNEQFF
CDR3 DNA: TGTGCCACCCGGACTAGCGGGAACAATGAGCAGTTCTTC

clone size: -
J gene: TRBJ2-1
V gene: TRBV4-3
D gene: -
CDR3 protein: CASSRETPSGEQFF
CDR3 DNA: TGCGCCAGCAGCCGCGAAACTCCCTCGGGTGAGCAGTTCTTC

clone size: -
J gene: TRBJ1-1
V gene: TRBV5-1
D gene: -
CDR3 protein: CASSLRGNTEAFF
CDR3 DNA: TGCGCCAGCAGCTTGCGGGGGAACACTGAAGCTTTCTTT

clone size: -
J gene: TRBJ1-4
V gene: TRBV15
D gene: -
CDR3 protein: CATSRAGPNEKLFF
CDR3 DNA: TGTGCCACCAGCAGAGCTGGGCCAAATGAAAAACTGTTTTTT

clone size: -
J gene: TRBJ1-4
V gene: TRBV7-6
D gene: -
CDR3 protein: CASSRTRGGDNEKLFF
CDR3 DNA: TGTGCCAGCAGCCGCACGCGGGGAGGGGATAATGAAAAACTGTTTTTT

clone size: once
J gene: TRBJ2-1
V gene: TRBV3-1/TRBV3-2
D gene: -
CDR3 protein: CASSQDRPGEQFF
CDR3 DNA: TGTGCCAGCAGCCAAGATAGGCCGGGAGAGCAGTTCTTC

clone size: -
J gene: TRBJ1-5
V gene: TRBV5-6
D gene: -
CDR3 protein: CASSSQGGNQPQHF
CDR3 DNA: TGTGCCAGCAGCTCCCAGGGTGGCAATCAGCCCCAGCATTTT

clone size: -
J gene: TRBJ1-4
V gene: TRBV6-1
D gene: -
CDR3 protein: CASSDQGKANEKLFF
CDR3 DNA: TGTGCCAGCAGTGATCAGGGGAAGGCTAATGAAAAACTGTTTTTT

clone size: once
J gene: TRBJ1-2
V gene: TRBV7-2
D gene: TRBD1
CDR3 protein: CASSLAWDRTMGYTF
CDR3 DNA: TGTGCCAGCAGCTTAGCTTGGGACAGAACCATGGGCTACACCTTC

clone size: -
J gene: TRBJ2-7
V gene: TRBV6-5
D gene: -
CDR3 protein: CASSYDKAYEQYF
CDR3 DNA: TGTGCCAGCAGTTACGACAAAGCCTACGAGCAGTACTTC

clone size: -
J gene: TRBJ1-1
V gene: TRBV9
D gene: -
CDR3 protein: CASSLSGGSTEAFF
CDR3 DNA: TGTGCCAGCAGCCTCTCCGGGGGAAGCACTGAAGCTTTCTTT

clone size: -
J gene: TRBJ2-7
V gene: TRBV7-8
D gene: TRBD1
CDR3 protein: CASSNRGEQYF
CDR3 DNA: TGTGCCAGCAGCAACAGGGGGGAGCAGTACTTC

clone size: few
J gene: TRBJ1-2
V gene: TRBV4-3
D gene: TRBD1
CDR3 protein: CASSQDNRGLHGYTF
CDR3 DNA: TGCGCCAGCAGCCAAGATAACAGGGGGCTTCATGGCTACACCTTC

clone size: -
J gene: TRBJ2-1
V gene: TRBV11-2
D gene: -
CDR3 protein: CASRPRGKGGLYNEQFF
CDR3 DNA: TGTGCCAGCAGGCCCAGGGGTAAGGGCGGGCTGTACAATGAGCAGTTCTTC